The 29 T cell receptor beta chains below were found in one sample sequenced in a study of spatial heterogeneity in lung cancer. One entry per CDR3 protein, called by TCRdb with MiXCR from the 5' RACE reads. This sample has tens of thousands of distinct CDR3 sequences, with 5.2% found just once. Specified time point: sample taken at primary tumor resection. Sequencing covered unsorted whole RNA taken from tumor, nontumor lung or frozen PBMC. Material: PBMCs, obtained at surgery. The receptor source for this set is a female donor with early-stage non-small cell lung cancer.

Of note for this clonotype: The junction and the germline gene differ at one end; a read error may be behind it. The chain has TRBV7-2 and TRBJ2-7, with no clear D. This CDR3 contains 12 residues. The germline gives CDR1 SGHTA, CDR2 FQGNSA. The CDR3 coding sequence is TGTGCCAGCAGCTCCAATAAAGGGCAGCCACACTTC. Translation gives CASSSNKGQPHF. Full variable domain (outside the CDR3, taken from reference TRBV7-2 and TRBJ2-7): GAGVSQSPSNKVTEKGKDVELRCDPISGHTALYWYRQSLGQGLEFLIYFQGNSAPDKSGLPSDRFSAERTGGSVSTLTIQRTQQEDSAVYLCASSSNKGQPHFGPGTRLTVT.

This clonotype was detected many times. The CDR3 here is CASTRDSVRDTQYF. In DNA, the CDR3 is TGTGCCAGCACCCGGGACTCCGTTAGGGATACGCAGTATTTT. V and J are TRBV6-1 and TRBJ2-3; the D gene is possibly TRBD2 (6 bases). V dropped 7 bases and J dropped 6 bases, with 17 bases sitting between them. This CDR3 has 14 amino acids. Germline lookup yields CDR1 MNHNS and CDR2 SASEGT.

This clonotype was counted ten times or more. The chain uses TRBV20-1 and TRBJ2-5; 7 bases agree with TRBD1. The V gene end was trimmed by 6 bases and the J gene end by 7 bases; junction bases not matched to a gene: 8. CDR1 and CDR2 (germline): DFQATT, SNEGSKA (reference sequence). This CDR3 is 12 amino acids long. The CDR3 DNA follows: TGCAGTGCGCCTGACAGGGAACGGACCCAGTACTTC. Translated, it gives CSAPDRERTQYF.

The rearrangement joins TRBV27 to TRBJ2-1; TRBD2 aligns across 9 bases. Losses at the gene ends were 5 bases for V and 10 bases for J; bases not matched to a gene: 12. This CDR3 has 15 amino acids. The germline V gene has CDR1 MNHEY and CDR2 SMNVEV (reference sequence). The CDR3 sequence is CASSIVAGEVVEQFF. The CDR3 DNA reads TGTGCCAGCAGTATAGTAGCGGGAGAAGTAGTCGAGCAGTTCTTC.

The sample holds many counts of this clonotype. The V call is TRBV27, the J call TRBJ2-1; D call uncertain. Germline lookup yields CDR1 MNHEY and CDR2 SMNVEV (reference sequence). The V gene lost 0 bases and the J gene lost 4 bases, with 7 bases spanning the gap. This CDR3 contains 14 residues. The CDR3 sequence is CASSLSALYNEQFF. The CDR3 DNA reads as TGTGCCAGCAGTTTATCGGCTTTGTACAATGAGCAGTTCTTC.

This clonotype was counted many times. The junction and the germline gene differ at one end; a read error may be behind it. The chain recombines TRBV15 with TRBJ1-1; unclear D gene. Germline V lookup: CDR1 LNHNV, CDR2 YYDKDF (reference sequence). The CDR3 length is 14 residues. CDR3 coding DNA: TGTGCCACCAGCAGTGTACGGTGGGTAAACGACCTTCTATTT. Its protein product is CATSSVRWVNDLLF.

The CDR3 DNA is TGTGCCAGTAGTGGTCAGGGGAGGGCAGATACGCAGTATTTT. This codes for CASSGQGRADTQYF. The chain combines TRBV19 with TRBJ2-3, with a possible D match to TRBD2 (7 bases). The germline V gene has CDR1 LNHDA and CDR2 SQIVND (reference sequence). The CDR3 is 14 residues long. V lost 5 bases, J lost 4 bases, and 13 bases lay in between.

The chain carries TRBV18 and TRBJ1-4; 7 nucleotides align to TRBD1. The germline V gene has CDR1 KGHSH and CDR2 LQKENI. CDR3 length equals 17 residues. With 3 bases clipped from V and 2 bases from J, the junction kept 9 bases outside the gene matches. CDR3 bases: TGTGCCAGCTCACCTCCCGCCAGGGGGGGGACTAATGAAAAACTGTTTTTT. Translating gives CASSPPARGGTNEKLFF. The whole variable domain, filled in from reference TRBV18 and TRBJ1-4, reads NAGVMQNPRHLVRRRGQEARLRCSPMKGHSHVYWYRQLPEEGLKFMVYLQKENIIDESGMPKERFSAEFPKEGPSILRIQQVVRGDSAAYFCASSPPARGGTNEKLFFGSGTQLSVL.

This clonotype was seen many times. The chain links TRBV6-5 to TRBJ1-3, with D unclear. The length of the CDR3 is 14 residues. The germline gives CDR1 MNHEY, CDR2 SVGAGI. V dropped 2 bases and J dropped 0 bases, with 5 bases sitting between them. In DNA form, the CDR3 reads TGTGCCAGCAGTTACGACCGCTCTGGAAACACCATATATTTT. It codes for CASSYDRSGNTIYF.

This clonotype has a count of ten or more. J is TRBJ2-1 and V is TRBV3-1; D is unresolved. Trimming stripped 2 bases from V and 7 bases from J, with 9 bases between. The germline gives CDR1 LGHDT, CDR2 YNNKEL (reference sequence). The CDR3 consists of 13 residues. The CDR3: CASSQRGGNEQFF. CDR3 nucleotides: TGTGCCAGCAGCCAACGAGGTGGTAATGAGCAGTTCTTC.

This clonotype has ten or more counts. The rearrangement joins TRBV15 to TRBJ2-2; D is possibly TRBD2 (5 bases). The CDR3 spans 16 residues. CDR1 and CDR2 from the germline V gene are LNHNV and YYDKDF (reference sequence). Trimming took 1 base from V and 2 from J, leaving 11 bases between them. CDR3 in amino acids: CATSRGGSKNTGELFF. As DNA, the CDR3 is TGTGCCACCAGCAGAGGTGGGAGCAAAAACACCGGGGAGCTGTTTTTT.

This clonotype was counted ten times or more. J is TRBJ2-1 and V is TRBV3-1; 10 nucleotides line up with TRBD2. The CDR3 extends over 13 amino acids. The germline V gene encodes CDR1 LGHDT and CDR2 YNNKEL (reference sequence). Trimming removed 1 base from V and 9 bases from J; junction bases left unmatched: 0. The CDR3 is CASSQGLAGEQFF. As DNA, the CDR3 is TGTGCCAGCAGCCAAGGACTAGCGGGTGAGCAGTTCTTC.

This clonotype was counted ten times or more. The V call is TRBV12-3 or TRBV12-4, the J call TRBJ1-1; 10 bases are shared with TRBD1. The CDR3 covers 16 residues. V dropped 5 bases and J dropped 2; count of bases not matched to a gene: 8. The CDR3 DNA reads TGTGCCAGCAGTCCGGGACAGGGGCAGGGTAACACTGAAGCTTTCTTT. Translation: CASSPGQGQGNTEAFF.

This clonotype was picked up many times. The V gene is TRBV28, the J gene TRBJ1-4; possible D gene TRBD1, 5 bases. V was clipped by 5 bases and J by 8 bases, with 15 bases between them. The germline V gene has CDR1 MDHEN and CDR2 SYDVKM. The CDR3 runs to 14 residues. Written as DNA, the CDR3 is TGTGCCAGCAGTCTGACCGGGGCCGAAGAAAAACTGTTTTTT. This encodes CASSLTGAEEKLFF.

This clonotype has a count of ten or more. The V and J genes are TRBV7-2 and TRBJ2-1; D is unclear. V was cut by 2 bases and J by 8 bases, with 13 bases left in between. The CDR3 runs 14 residues. Per the germline V gene, CDR1 is SGHTA and CDR2 is FQGNSA. CDR3 sequence reads: CASSLFSESHEQFF. In DNA, the CDR3 is TGTGCCAGCAGCTTATTTAGTGAGTCTCATGAGCAGTTCTTC.

There are many counts of this clonotype. CDR3 sequence: CASSLEPATAYEQYF. The DNA for the CDR3 is TGTGCCAGCAGCTTAGAACCGGCGACAGCCTACGAGCAGTACTTC. V and J are TRBV7-2 and TRBJ2-7, with a tentative D call TRBD1 (5 bases). Germline V gene data show CDR1 as SGHTA and CDR2 as FQGNSA. With 1 base removed from V and 2 bases from J, the gap between germline ends came to 12 bases. The CDR3 has 15 residues.

This clonotype occurred a few times. The gene calls are TRBV11-3 and TRBJ2-1; the D gene is possibly TRBD2 (6 bases). CDR1 and CDR2 (germline): SGHNT, YENEEA. Trimming stripped 0 bases from V and 5 bases from J, with 8 bases between. This CDR3 contains 14 residues. CDR3 loop: CASSLDLANNEQFF. CDR3 DNA: TGTGCCAGCAGCTTAGATCTAGCGAACAATGAGCAGTTCTTC. Full variable domain (remainder filled in from reference TRBV11-3 and TRBJ2-1): EAGVVQSPRYKIIEKKQPVAFWCNPISGHNTLYWYLQNLGQGPELLIRYENEEAVDDSQLPKDRFSAERLKGVDSTLKIQPAELGDSAVYLCASSLDLANNEQFFGPGTRLTVL.

This clonotype appeared many times. The rearrangement uses TRBV10-1 and TRBJ2-1; D gene uncertain. The CDR3 consists of 13 residues. Per the germline V gene, CDR1 is WNHNN and CDR2 is SYGVQD (reference sequence). Trimming shortened V by 0 bases and J by 12 bases, and 12 bases separated the two germline ends. The CDR3 sequence: CASSESLAMRQFF. The CDR3 DNA reads as TGCGCCAGCAGTGAGTCCCTGGCAATGAGGCAGTTCTTC.

This clonotype was observed many times. The rearrangement links TRBV28 to TRBJ1-2; a possible D gene is TRBD1 (6 bases). V was shortened by 3 bases and J by 0 bases, with 17 bases between the two germline ends. The CDR3 totals 17 residues. The germline gives CDR1 MDHEN, CDR2 SYDVKM. The CDR3, as DNA: TGTGCCAGCAGTTTGCGGGTCAGGGGCAAGGCTAACTATGGCTACACCTTC. As protein: CASSLRVRGKANYGYTF.

The V call is TRBV7-8, the J call TRBJ2-3; 11 bases match TRBD2. Germline V gene sequence: CDR1 SGHVS, CDR2 FQNEAQ. This CDR3 is 19 amino acids long. Trimming took 1 base from V and 0 from J; bases not matched to a gene: 9. CDR3 amino acids: CASSLVGSSGGTSTDTQYF. DNA for the CDR3: TGTGCCAGCAGCTTAGTGGGGTCTAGCGGGGGGACTAGCACAGATACGCAGTATTTT.

This clonotype was counted many times. J is TRBJ2-7 and V is TRBV5-6; D is possibly TRBD1 (6 bases). This CDR3 is 12 amino acids long. Deletions cut 0 bases from V and 6 bases from J, with 7 bases between. Germline loops: CDR1 SGHDT, CDR2 YYEEEE. The DNA of the CDR3 is TGTGCCAGCAGCTTGGGCAGGGGCGAGCAGTACTTC. Translating it yields CASSLGRGEQYF.

The V gene is TRBV4-3, the J gene TRBJ1-2; D is unresolved. This CDR3 is built from 13 residues. The germline V gene encodes CDR1 LGHNA and CDR2 YSLEER. The V end was cut by 2 bases, the J end by 4 bases, with 8 bases between. The CDR3, as DNA: TGCGCCAGCAGCCAAATTTTGGGCTATGGCTACACCTTC. Its translation: CASSQILGYGYTF.

The chain couples TRBV21-1 to TRBJ2-3. TRBV21-1 is designated a pseudogene. The CDR3 consists of 14 residues. The CDR3 bases are TGTGCCAGCAGCAAAATGAGCTGCACAGATACGCAGTATTTT. This translates into CASSKMSCTDTQYF.

Ten or more counts support this clonotype. CDR3 DNA sequence: TGCGCCAGCAGTCCCCCCATGTCAGATACGCAGTATTTT. Translating it yields CASSPPMSDTQYF. The chain carries TRBV10-1 and TRBJ2-3; D ambiguous. Germline CDR1 reads WNHNN; CDR2 reads SYGVQD (reference sequence). The CDR3 sequence is 13 residues long. Trimming stripped 5 bases from V and 4 bases from J, with 10 bases between.

This clonotype came up many times. The chain recombines TRBV7-2 with TRBJ1-1; maybe TRBD1 (5 bases). The CDR3 is made up of 14 amino acids. Trimming shortened V by 1 base and J by 5 bases, and 11 bases separated the two germline ends. Germline loops: CDR1 SGHTA, CDR2 FQGNSA. In nucleotides, the CDR3 is TGTGCCAGCAGCTTAGACCCCAGGGATACTGAAGCTTTCTTT. This gives the protein CASSLDPRDTEAFF.

The chain links TRBV18 to TRBJ2-2, with 9 bases lining up with TRBD2. Germline V gene data show CDR1 as KGHSH and CDR2 as LQKENI. The trim removed 3 bases at V and 3 bases at J, leaving 5 bases unmatched. This CDR3 spans 16 amino acids. CDR3 nucleotides: TGTGCCAGCTCACCGCCGACTAGCGGATACACCGGGGAGCTGTTTTTT. It encodes CASSPPTSGYTGELFF.

This clonotype was counted ten times or more. The gene calls are TRBV20-1 and TRBJ2-3, with 13 bases matching TRBD2. The CDR3 runs 15 residues. J gave up 2 bases and V 6 bases, and 5 bases lay outside the gene matches. Germline V gene sequence: CDR1 DFQATT, CDR2 SNEGSKA (reference sequence). As DNA, the CDR3 is TGCAGTGCGCCACTAGCGGGGGGGTCCACAGATACGCAGTATTTT. Amino acid sequence: CSAPLAGGSTDTQYF.

This clonotype was seen only a few times. This chain links TRBV20-1 with TRBJ1-5; D unresolved. V gave up 6 bases and J gave up 0 bases, with 6 bases separating them. Germline lookup yields CDR1 DFQATT and CDR2 SNEGSKA (reference sequence). The CDR3 runs 12 residues. The CDR3 DNA sequence: TGCAGTGCCGCGGATAGCAATCAGCCCCAGCATTTT. This encodes CSAADSNQPQHF.

The sample holds many counts of this clonotype. V usage is TRBV20-1 and J usage is TRBJ1-4; 8 bases align to TRBD1. Germline-derived CDR1 and CDR2 are DFQATT and SNEGSKA (reference sequence). V gave up 2 bases and J gave up 14 bases; unmatched junction bases: 4. The length of the CDR3 is 11 residues. CDR3 loop: CSARRDRILFF. The CDR3 coding sequence is TGCAGTGCTAGAAGGGACAGGATTCTGTTTTTT.